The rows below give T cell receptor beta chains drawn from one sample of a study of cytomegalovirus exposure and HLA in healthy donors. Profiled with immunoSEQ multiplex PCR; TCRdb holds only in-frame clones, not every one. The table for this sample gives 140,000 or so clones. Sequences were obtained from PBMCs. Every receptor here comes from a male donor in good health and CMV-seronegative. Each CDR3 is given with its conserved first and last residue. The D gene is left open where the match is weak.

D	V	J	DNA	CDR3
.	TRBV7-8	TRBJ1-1	TGTGCCAGCAGCCCTACTTCTGTGAACACTGAAGCTTTCTTT	CASSPTSVNTEAFF
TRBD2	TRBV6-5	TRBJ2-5	TGTGCCAGCAGTCCTAGCGGCCAAGAGACCCAGTACTTC	CASSPSGQETQYF
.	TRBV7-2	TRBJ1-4	TGTGCCAGCAGCTTGGTTTCGGTTGCTAATGAAAAACTGTTTTTT	CASSLVSVANEKLFF
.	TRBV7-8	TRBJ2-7	TGTGCCAGCAGCTACCAGGACAGCACCTCCTACGAGCAGTACTTC	CASSYQDSTSYEQYF
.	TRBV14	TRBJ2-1	TGTGCCAGCAGCCATGTAACAGGGACCAATGAGCAGTTCTTC	CASSHVTGTNEQFF
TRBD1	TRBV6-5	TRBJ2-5	TGTGCCAGCAGTTCCCTAGGACAGGTAGAAGAGACCCAGTACTTC	CASSSLGQVEETQYF
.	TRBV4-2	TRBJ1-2	TGTGCCAGCAGCCAAGAAGGAGGGATCCATGGCTACACCTTC	CASSQEGGIHGYTF
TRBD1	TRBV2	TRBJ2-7	TGTGCCAGCATGACAGGGATCTCCTACGAGCAGTACTTC	CASMTGISYEQYF
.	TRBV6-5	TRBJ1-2	TGTGCCAGCACCTTGGGGGCAGGACAGAACTATGGCTACACCTTC	CASTLGAGQNYGYTF
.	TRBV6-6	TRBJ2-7	TGTGCCAGCAGTTACTCCCCGGACATCTACGAGCAGTACTTC	CASSYSPDIYEQYF
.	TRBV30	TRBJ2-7	TGTGCCTGGGACCCGGGACAAAACTACGAGCAGTACTTC	CAWDPGQNYEQYF
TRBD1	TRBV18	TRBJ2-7	TGTGCCAGCTCACCACCGGACAGGGAATCCTACGAGCAGTACTTC	CASSPPDRESYEQYF
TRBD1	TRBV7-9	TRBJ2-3	TGTGCCAGCAGCCCGGGAAAGGGGGCCGGCACAGATACGCAGTATTTT	CASSPGKGAGTDTQYF
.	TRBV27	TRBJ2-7	TGTGCCAGCAGAGGGGCCGAGCAGTACTTC	CASRGAEQYF
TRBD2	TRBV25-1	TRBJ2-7	TGTGCCAGCACATCCCGGGAGGGAGCCTACGAGCAGTACTTC	CASTSREGAYEQYF
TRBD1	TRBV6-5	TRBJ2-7	TGTGCCAGCAGACCCACACAGGGGGCTTACGAGCAGTACTTC	CASRPTQGAYEQYF
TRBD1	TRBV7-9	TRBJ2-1	TGTGCCAGCAGCTGGGACAGGGGCACCCGGGACAATGAGCAGTTCTTC	CASSWDRGTRDNEQFF
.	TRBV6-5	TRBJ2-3	TGTGCCAGCAGCCAATTCCAAAATACAGATACGCAGTATTTT	CASSQFQNTDTQYF
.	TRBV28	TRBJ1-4	TGTGCCAGCAGCACGGCGGATGAAAAACTGTTTTTT	CASSTADEKLFF
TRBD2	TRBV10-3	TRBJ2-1	TGTGCCATCAGTGAGCCCTGGGGGACTAGCGGGAGGGCCTCCAATGAGCAGTTCTTC	CAISEPWGTSGRASNEQFF
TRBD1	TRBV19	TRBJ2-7	TGTGCCAGTAGTATCCGGGGACTTGGACAGGGTCGGTTCGGGGTTCTATCCGAGCAGTACTTC	CASSIRGLGQGRFGVLSEQYF
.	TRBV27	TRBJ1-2	TGTGCCAGCAGCCTAGGCCCAGGGCTGGGTGGCTACACCTTC	CASSLGPGLGGYTF